A selection of T cell receptor beta chains follows, all from one sample in a study of patients and donors after allogeneic stem cell transplantation. Each CDR3 protein gets one entry after TCRdb re-called the RT-PCR reads with MiXCR. The repertoire holds around 240,000 distinct CDR3 sequences, with less than 15% as singletons. Sequencing input: blood, either unsorted or a sorted T cell fraction (not recorded which). The receptors stem from a human donor who was either an allogeneic HSCT recipient or a stem cell or donor lymphocyte infusion donor (not recorded which). It is not recorded whose cells these are; they may come from a transplant donor. CDR3s leave out the opening cysteine and the closing phenylalanine or tryptophan. A D gene is named only where the DNA matches it firmly.

TRBV5-6 | . | ASSLWGTEETQY
TRBV5-1 | . | ASSSPLPGANVLT
TRBV4-2 | TRBD2 | ASSQGVAGVADTQY
TRBV15 | TRBD2 | ATSRDRGGVSYNEQF
TRBV9 | . | ASSVGPSQETQY
TRBV4-3 | TRBD2 | ASSQDRTSGGLEQY
TRBV20-1 | TRBD1 | SARGQGFSYEQY
TRBV4-1 | . | ASSHEQQGNYGYT
TRBV27 | . | ASGRGRVETQY
TRBV12-3/TRBV12-4 | . | ASSPYQTYEQY
TRBV7-2 | . | ASSFRGSGNNEQF
TRBV12-3/TRBV12-4 | . | ASSSEQGEAF
TRBV6-2/TRBV6-3 | . | ASSYADSYNEQF